These 26 T cell receptor beta chains came from one sample sequenced in a study of blood T cell repertoires in COVID-19 (dated by TCRdb to 2018 to 2021). The library was prepared using the immunoSEQ multiplex PCR assay. TCRdb re-hosts the immuneACCESS table, in-frame sequences only. Its copies lack some clones; in the studies checked, an unresolved V gene accounts for under half of them, and the cause for the rest is not known. This sample has roughly 33,000 clones in its table, and 70% to 85% of those were observed once. The ten top clones hold approximately 7% of the sample. Sequenced input: peripheral blood. These receptors came from a woman aged 55-69 years with acute or convalescent COVID-19.

This clone is categorized as medium-sized (0.01 to 0.1%). The chain has TRBV21-1 and TRBJ1-4; the table's D call TRBD1 went unverified against the DNA. TRBV21-1 is classified as a pseudogene. The CDR3 is made up of 14 amino acids. The CDR3 is CASSKGTVNEKLFF. The DNA for the CDR3 is TGTGCCAGCAGCAAAGGGACAGTAAATGAAAAACTGTTTTTT.

The CDR3 nucleotides are TGTGCCAGCAGCTTAACGGCCCTTGGCGGGGGGGCATCAGATACGCAGTATTTT. Translation: CASSLTALGGGASDTQYF. V and J are TRBV7-3 and TRBJ2-3; the match to TRBD2 covers 9 bases. Germline assignment: CDR1 SGHTA and CDR2 FQGTGA. The CDR3 runs 18 residues. J lost 4 bases, V lost 0 bases, and 11 bases had no gene match.

The chain is built from TRBV3-1 (or the pseudogene TRBV3-2) and TRBJ1-2, with 12 bases fitting TRBD1. The germline V gene encodes CDR1 LGHDT and CDR2 YNNKEL (reference sequence). With V trimmed by 5 bases and J by 8 bases, 6 bases remained unmatched. This CDR3 has 14 residues. The CDR3 DNA sequence: TGTGCCAGCAGCGAGGGACAGGGGGCGGCAGGCTACACCTTC. Translation gives CASSEGQGAAGYTF.

The rearrangement joins TRBV6-1 to TRBJ2-3, with 9 positions matching TRBD1. The CDR3 runs 18 residues. V lost 4 bases, J lost 1 base, and 12 bases stayed unmatched. The V gene's germline CDR1 is MNHNS and CDR2 SASEGT. This CDR3 reads CASSVNEQGASRTDTQYF. The CDR3 nucleotides read TGTGCCAGCAGTGTAAACGAACAGGGGGCATCTCGCACAGATACGCAGTATTTT.

The genes are TRBV15 and TRBJ1-6; TRBD1 matches 9 bases. CDR1 and CDR2 from the germline V gene are LNHNV and YYDKDF (reference sequence). There are 15 residues in the CDR3. V was clipped by 1 base and J by 9 bases; unmatched bases: 4. This chain's CDR3 is CATSRGQGDSSPLHF. In DNA, the CDR3 is TGTGCCACCAGCAGAGGACAGGGGGATTCTTCACCCCTCCACTTT.

V usage is TRBV2 and J usage is TRBJ2-7, with 9 bases identical to TRBD2. CDR1 SNHLY and CDR2 FYNNEI come from the germline V gene. V lost 2 bases to trimming and J lost 0 bases; unmatched junction nucleotides: 2. The CDR3 sequence is 15 residues long. CDR3 amino acids: CASSEKREASYEQYF. For the CDR3, the DNA is TGTGCCAGCAGTGAAAAGCGGGAGGCCTCCTACGAGCAGTACTTC.

The chain employs TRBV19 and TRBJ2-1; D possibly corresponds to TRBD2 (5 bases). Germline CDR1 LNHDA, CDR2 SQIVND (reference sequence). The CDR3 is 15 residues long. The V gene lost 2 bases and the J gene lost 4 bases, with 12 bases spanning the gap. CDR3 loop: CASSITPAAYNEQFF. CDR3 nucleotides: TGTGCCAGTAGTATAACGCCAGCGGCGTACAATGAGCAGTTCTTC.

V is TRBV11-2 and J is TRBJ2-5, with D tentatively TRBD1 (6 bases). The ends were cut back, 2 bases at V and 7 bases at J, with 8 bases in the middle. The CDR3 length is 12 residues. The V gene's germline CDR1 is SGHAT and CDR2 FQNNGV. The CDR3 DNA reads TGTGCCAGCAGCTTACAACAGGGGACCCAGTACTTC. Its protein product is CASSLQQGTQYF.

This chain joins TRBV7-2 and TRBJ2-7; the D gene is possibly TRBD1 (6 bases). The germline V and J ends were trimmed by 5 bases and 3 bases, with 17 bases remaining between them. CDR1 SGHTA and CDR2 FQGNSA come from the germline V gene. CDR3 length equals 15 residues. CDR3 protein: CASSVSRDNIYEQYF. The CDR3 DNA follows: TGTGCCAGCAGCGTATCACGGGACAACATCTACGAGCAGTACTTC.

The chain couples TRBV19 to TRBJ2-5, with a possible D match to TRBD1 (5 bases). Germline assignment: CDR1 LNHDA and CDR2 SQIVND (reference sequence). V lost 2 bases and J lost 0, with 10 bases in between. The CDR3 consists of 15 residues. This CDR3 reads CASSILTGDQETQYF. The CDR3 nucleotides are TGTGCCAGTAGTATACTAACAGGAGACCAAGAGACCCAGTACTTC.

The chain joins TRBV2 to TRBJ2-5; 7 bases agree with TRBD2. Looked up from germline, CDR1 is SNHLY and CDR2 is FYNNEI. The V and J ends lost 9 bases and 1 base, in that order; junction bases with no gene match: 8. The CDR3 length is 14 residues. The CDR3 protein is CASLSSGVQETQYF. CDR3 coding DNA: TGTGCCAGTCTGTCTAGCGGAGTCCAAGAGACCCAGTACTTC.

This rearrangement joins TRBV6-2 or TRBV6-3 to TRBJ1-1, with 7 bases fitting TRBD1. J lost 5 bases, V lost 0 bases, and 9 bases had no gene match. Germline V gene lookup returns CDR1 MNHEY and CDR2 SVGEGT. The CDR3 contains 16 residues. CDR3 in DNA: TGTGCCAGCAGTTACTCGGGGTTAACAGGGGATACTGAAGCTTTCTTT. It is translated as CASSYSGLTGDTEAFF.

This clone occurred once. This rearrangement joins TRBV29-1 to TRBJ1-2, with TRBD1 matching over 7 bases. Germline values: CDR1 SQVTM, CDR2 ANQGSEA. There are 11 residues in the CDR3. Trimming cost V 7 bases and J 8 bases; bases outside gene matches: 7. CDR3 residues: CSAMQGGGYTF. The CDR3 coding sequence is TGCAGCGCGATGCAGGGGGGAGGCTACACCTTC. Full variable domain (rest looked up from reference TRBV29-1 and TRBJ1-2): SAVISQKPSRDICQRGTSLTIQCQVDSQVTMMFWYRQQPGQSLTLIATANQGSEATYESGFVIDKFPISRPNLTFSTLTVSNMSPEDSSIYLCSAMQGGGYTFGSGTRLTVV.

The CDR3 spells CASSQTGIGTNQPQHF. For the CDR3, the DNA is TGTGCCAGCAGCCAGACAGGGATAGGGACGAATCAGCCCCAGCATTTT. J is TRBJ1-5 and V is TRBV27; 7 bases are shared with TRBD1. Germline CDR1 and CDR2: MNHEY and SMNVEV (reference sequence). With V trimmed by 6 bases and J by 4 bases, 12 bases remained unmatched. CDR3 length equals 16 residues.

A note on this clone: Other DNA sequences in this sample translate to the same CDR3. The V gene is TRBV19, the J gene TRBJ2-5; 7 positions agree with TRBD1. CDR3 size: 14 residues. Germline V gene lookup returns CDR1 LNHDA and CDR2 SQIVND (reference sequence). Trimming at V came to 6 bases and at J to 4 bases, leaving 8 bases not matched to a gene. The CDR3 coding sequence is TGTGCCAGTAGCACTGCAGGGGGAAGAGAGACCCAGTACTTC. It encodes CASSTAGGRETQYF. Based on the CDR3 plus reference TRBV19 and TRBJ2-5, the full variable domain is DGGITQSPKYLFRKEGQNVTLSCEQNLNHDAMYWYRQDPGQGLRLIYYSQIVNDFQKGDIAEGYSVSREKKESFPLTVTSAQKNPTAFYLCASSTAGGRETQYFGPGTRLLVL.

The chain has TRBV6-6 and TRBJ1-1; the match to TRBD1 covers 10 bases. CDR1 is MNHNY and CDR2 is SVGAGI in the germline V gene (reference sequence). The CDR3 is made up of 14 amino acids. V gave up 4 bases and J gave up 3 bases; unmatched junction bases: 2. DNA for the CDR3: TGTGCCAGCAGTTGGACAGGGGGGGACACTGAAGCTTTCTTT. It translates to CASSWTGGDTEAFF.

V and J are TRBV5-1 and TRBJ1-2, with D maybe TRBD1 (6 bases). In germline, CDR1 is SGHRS, CDR2 YFSETQ. Trimming shortened V by 0 bases and J by 2 bases, and 11 bases separated the two germline ends. This CDR3 contains 15 residues. As DNA, the CDR3 is TGCGCCAGCAGCTTGGAGGGACACCTAAACTATGGCTACACCTTC. Protein: CASSLEGHLNYGYTF.

V and J are TRBV3-1 (or the pseudogene TRBV3-2) and TRBJ2-2, with D unresolved. The CDR3 is 13 amino acids. With 2 bases removed from V and 3 bases from J, the gap between germline ends came to 4 bases. Germline V gene data show CDR1 as LGHDT and CDR2 as YNNKEL (reference sequence). CDR3 sequence reads: CASSQPYTGELFF. CDR3 bases: TGTGCCAGCAGCCAACCTTACACCGGGGAGCTGTTTTTT.

V and J are TRBV18 and TRBJ1-1; D uncertain. Germline CDR1 and CDR2: KGHSH and LQKENI. V lost 0 bases, J lost 5 bases, and 7 bases lay in between. The CDR3 sequence is 13 residues long. The CDR3 region has the DNA TGTGCCAGCTCACCACCGCCGGGGACTGAAGCTTTCTTT. It codes for CASSPPPGTEAFF.

The rearrangement links TRBV6-5 to TRBJ1-1; 9 nucleotides align to TRBD1. Germline values: CDR1 MNHEY, CDR2 SVGAGI. After removal of 2 bases from V and 5 bases from J, the junction contained 6 bases not matched to a gene. The CDR3 extends over 15 amino acids. Written as DNA, the CDR3 is TGTGCCAGCAGTTACACCGGGACAGGGAAGACTGAAGCTTTCTTT. Amino acid sequence: CASSYTGTGKTEAFF.

This clone was detected a few times. This chain connects TRBV5-1 to TRBJ2-7; tentatively, D is TRBD1 (6 bases). There are 15 residues in the CDR3. V lost 2 bases, J lost 4 bases, and 16 bases lay in between. Germline V gene sequence: CDR1 SGHRS, CDR2 YFSETQ. The CDR3 here is CASSFRQAEGYEQYF. In DNA, the CDR3 is TGCGCCAGCAGCTTTAGACAGGCCGAAGGATACGAGCAGTACTTC. The entire variable domain, with the rest obtained from reference TRBV5-1 and TRBJ2-7, is as follows: KAGVTQTPRYLIKTRGQQVTLSCSPISGHRSVSWYQQTPGQGLQFLFEYFSETQRNKGNFPGRFSGRQFSNSRSEMNVSTLELGDSALYLCASSFRQAEGYEQYFGPGTRLTVT.

This clone was counted a single time. This chain joins TRBV6-4 and TRBJ2-3, with TRBD2 identical over 8 bases. The CDR3 consists of 15 residues. Germline V CDR1 and CDR2: MRHNA, SNTAGT. V lost 2 bases to trimming and J lost 4 bases; unmatched junction nucleotides: 5. DNA for the CDR3: TGTGCCAGCAGTGACCATGCGGGGGGCCCAGATACGCAGTATTTT. It encodes CASSDHAGGPDTQYF.

The chain combines TRBV4-2 with TRBJ2-5; the D gene is possibly TRBD2 (6 bases). CDR3 length: 13 amino acids. Looked up from germline, CDR1 is LGHNA and CDR2 is YNFKEQ. With 1 base removed from V and 3 bases from J, the gap between germline ends came to 6 bases. This chain's CDR3 is CASSQGGEETQYF. The CDR3 DNA follows: TGTGCCAGCAGCCAAGGGGGGGAAGAGACCCAGTACTTC.

V usage is TRBV7-3 and J usage is TRBJ2-3; 7 bases fit TRBD1. The CDR3 has 15 residues. V was pared by 5 bases and J by 0 bases, with 5 bases of the junction left unmatched. The germline CDR1 and CDR2 sequences are SGHTA and FQGTGA. The CDR3 bases are TGTGCCAGCAGCGATCAGGGGGATAGCACAGATACGCAGTATTTT. The encoded protein is CASSDQGDSTDTQYF.

The chain links TRBV9 to TRBJ2-5, with 8 bases lining up with TRBD2. J was trimmed by 5 bases and V by 0 bases; bases with no gene match: 6. The CDR3 length is 15 residues. In germline, CDR1 is SGDLS, CDR2 YYNGEE. The CDR3 reads CASSVEAGGPETQYF. The CDR3 bases are TGTGCCAGCAGCGTAGAGGCGGGGGGTCCCGAGACCCAGTACTTC.

The chain links TRBV7-9 to TRBJ2-7; 8 bases are a match to TRBD1. The V gene end was trimmed by 5 bases and the J gene end by 9 bases; junction bases not matched to a gene: 12. The CDR3 is made up of 14 amino acids. The V gene's germline CDR1 is SEHNR and CDR2 FQNEAQ (reference sequence). CDR3 in amino acids: CASSLGTGSDLQYF. CDR3 nucleotide sequence: TGTGCCAGCAGCCTCGGGACAGGATCGGACTTGCAGTACTTC.